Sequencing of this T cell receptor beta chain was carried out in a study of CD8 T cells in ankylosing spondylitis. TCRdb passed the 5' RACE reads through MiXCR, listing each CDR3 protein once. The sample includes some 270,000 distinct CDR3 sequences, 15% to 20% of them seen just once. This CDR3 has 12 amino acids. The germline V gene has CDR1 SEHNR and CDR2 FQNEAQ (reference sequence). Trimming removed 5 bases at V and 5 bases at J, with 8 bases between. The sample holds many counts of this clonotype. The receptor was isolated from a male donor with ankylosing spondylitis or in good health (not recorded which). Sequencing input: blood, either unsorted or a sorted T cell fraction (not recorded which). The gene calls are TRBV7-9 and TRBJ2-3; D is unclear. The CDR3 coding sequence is TGTGCCAGCAGCGAAACGATAGATACGCAGTATTTT. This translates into CASSETIDTQYF. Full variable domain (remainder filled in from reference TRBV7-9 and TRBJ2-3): DTGVSQNPRHKITKRGQNVTFRCDPISEHNRLYWYRQTLGQGPEFLTYFQNEAQLEKSRLLSDRFSAERPKGSFSTLEIQRTEQGDSAMYLCASSETIDTQYFGPGTRLTVL.